The T cell receptor beta chain described here comes from a study of PD-1 blockade in classical Hodgkin lymphoma. Overall study context: Patients were treated with nivolumab at 3 mg/kg, and this was given intravenously every 2 weeks.

The CDR3 is 17 residues long. Germline V CDR1 and CDR2: MGHRA, YSYEKL. V lost 4 bases, J lost 5 bases, and 14 bases stayed unmatched. The data were produced by immunoSEQ multiplex PCR, yet TCRdb's version contains in-frame clones alone and is incomplete. The repertoire holds 96,000 or so clones, with about 92% as singletons. Time point here: cycle 4 day 1 (C4D1), after five to seven weeks of nivolumab. Following autologous stem cell transplantation, relapse occurred in every patient, and exposure to brentuximab vedotin varied. Overall study results and limits: While CD8+ TCR diversity did not rise significantly by C4D1, CD4+ TCR diversity did. TCR diversity at baseline was reported to be reduced in newly diagnosed patients relative to healthy donors. Factors driving the repertoire differences, possibly disease activity or prior therapy, remain undefined.

This clone was seen only once. No antigen is known for it. This clonotype was obtained from a human donor with classical Hodgkin lymphoma. Here the sequenced sample was peripheral blood mononuclear cells (PBMCs), taken before the fourth cycle of nivolumab. The chain employs TRBV4-1 and TRBJ2-7; TRBD2 agrees at 10 bases. CDR3 in amino acids: CASSLSFPSGRTNEQYF. The CDR3 DNA is TGCGCCAGCAGCCTCTCCTTCCCTAGCGGGAGAACGAACGAGCAGTACTTC.